One sample yielded the 24 T cell receptor beta chains listed below, sequenced in a study of T-cell reconstitution after alpha-beta-depleted transplantation in children. Preparation of the TCRbeta library used unique molecular identifiers. TCRdb called the PCR reads again in MiXCR, with one record for every CDR3 protein. The sample comprises 150,000 to 200,000 distinct CDR3 sequences, around 10% of which are singletons, and about 13% rests with the top ten. The sequencing used PBMCs, collected before TCRalphabeta/CD19-depleted stem cell transplant. The receptors stem from a boy between 2 and 10 years old with acute myeloid leukemia, due to receive a stem cell transplant.

Many counts were recorded for this clonotype. The V and J genes are TRBV12-3 or TRBV12-4 and TRBJ1-5; D ambiguous. The CDR3 has 13 residues. V lost 5 bases to trimming and J lost 11 bases, with 16 bases between them. The CDR3 protein is CASSASDGGAQHF. CDR3 nucleotides: TGTGCCAGCAGTGCCTCGGACGGTGGGGCCCAGCATTTT.

This clonotype was recorded at least ten times. The chain has TRBV20-1 and TRBJ2-5, with TRBD1 identical over 8 bases. CDR1 is DFQATT and CDR2 is SNEGSKA in the germline V gene (reference sequence). With 1 base clipped from V and 6 bases from J, the junction kept 13 bases outside the gene matches. CDR3 size: 16 residues. The DNA of the CDR3 is TGCAGTGCTAGAGGGTTAGCCAGACAGGGGTGGAAGACCCAGTACTTC. Protein sequence: CSARGLARQGWKTQYF.

This clonotype was seen a handful of times. The rearrangement joins TRBV3-1 to TRBJ2-1; TRBD2 matches at 14 bases. The CDR3 length is 15 residues. Germline loops: CDR1 LGHDT, CDR2 YNNKEL (reference sequence). V was clipped by 11 bases and J by 9 bases; unmatched bases: 12. The CDR3 loop is CASCPGLAGGFEQFF. For the CDR3, the DNA is TGTGCCTCCTGCCCTGGACTAGCGGGAGGATTTGAGCAGTTCTTC.

This clonotype was counted many times. The chain uses TRBV3-1 and TRBJ2-3, with D perhaps TRBD2 (5 bases). V was shortened by 6 bases and J by 0 bases, with 13 bases between the two germline ends. This CDR3 comprises 15 residues. Germline values: CDR1 LGHDT, CDR2 YNNKEL (reference sequence). The CDR3 sequence is CASRNRRRSTDTQYF. The DNA of the CDR3 is TGTGCCAGCAGGAACCGCCGGAGGAGCACAGATACGCAGTATTTT.

The table lists this clonotype with many counts. The chain couples TRBV12-3 or TRBV12-4 to TRBJ2-7; no reliable D call. The ends were cut back, 6 bases at V and 1 base at J, with 13 bases in the middle. The CDR3 extends over 14 amino acids. CDR3 DNA: TGTGCCAGCAGCCTCCAAATACGTTCCTACGAGCAGTACTTC. This encodes CASSLQIRSYEQYF.

This clonotype came up many times. The V gene is TRBV12-3 or TRBV12-4, the J gene TRBJ2-3; D not resolved. Trimming took off 6 bases at V and 6 bases at J, with 16 bases between the two ends. This CDR3 has 14 amino acids. The CDR3 DNA reads as TGTGCCAGCAGGACCCCGGGCCACGGGGATACGCAGTATTTT. Residues: CASRTPGHGDTQYF.

This chain joins TRBV18 and TRBJ1-2, with D uncertain. CDR3 length: 16 amino acids. V lost 2 bases, J lost 4 bases, and 17 bases lay in between. Germline lookup yields CDR1 KGHSH and CDR2 LQKENI. This chain's CDR3 is CASSPSQVRDIYGYTF. CDR3 DNA: TGTGCCAGCTCACCATCCCAAGTACGGGATATCTATGGCTACACCTTC.

This clonotype was seen ten or more times. At one end the junction does not follow the germline gene, possibly because of a read error. The rearrangement links TRBV29-1 to TRBJ2-5; maybe TRBD2 (8 bases). The germline V gene has CDR1 SQVTM and CDR2 ANQGSEA. The CDR3 has 13 amino acids. The DNA for the CDR3 is TGCAGCGTTGATCGGGAGGGGGCGCGGGCCCATTACTTC. Translated, it gives CSVDREGARAHYF.

This clonotype was observed many times. V usage is TRBV6-5 and J usage is TRBJ2-1, with a weak D call TRBD2 (6 bases). V shed 2 bases and J shed 8 bases, with 13 bases lying between them. Per germline, CDR1 MNHEY and CDR2 SVGAGI. The CDR3 is made up of 14 amino acids. The CDR3 sequence is CASSYAGRRDEQFF. Written as DNA, the CDR3 is TGTGCCAGCAGTTACGCGGGACGACGCGATGAGCAGTTCTTC.

There are many counts of this clonotype. CDR3 amino acids: CASSILTGELFF. The DNA for the CDR3 is TGTGCCAGCAGCATACTCACCGGGGAGCTGTTTTTT. The J gene is TRBJ2-2, the V gene TRBV5-5; D remains ambiguous. CDR3 length equals 12 residues. Germline V gene data show CDR1 as SGHKS and CDR2 as YYEKEE (reference sequence). The V and J ends lost 4 bases and 4 bases respectively, with 5 bases between them.

In its sample, this clonotype was seen many times. The chain couples TRBV6-5 to TRBJ1-4; possibly TRBD1 for D (5 bases). In germline, CDR1 is MNHEY, CDR2 SVGAGI. The V gene lost 2 bases and the J gene lost 10 bases, with 26 bases spanning the gap. The CDR3 is 18 amino acids. CDR3 in DNA: TGTGCCAGCAGTTACACCCCCGACTTTCAGGGTCCCTCGGGAAAACTGTTTTTT. This encodes CASSYTPDFQGPSGKLFF.

This clonotype has a count of ten or more. V usage is TRBV28 and J usage is TRBJ2-7; D not resolved. Germline V gives CDR1 MDHEN, CDR2 SYDVKM. V was trimmed by 3 bases and J by 7 bases, leaving 10 bases between them. The CDR3 loop spans 12 amino acids. CDR3 in amino acids: CASSFSLWEQYF. The CDR3 DNA follows: TGTGCCAGCAGTTTTAGCCTATGGGAGCAGTACTTC.

Ten or more counts support this clonotype. The chain recombines TRBV5-4 with TRBJ2-1; D is unresolved. The ends were cut back, 0 bases at V and 8 bases at J, with 9 bases in the middle. This CDR3 has 13 residues. Per the germline V gene, CDR1 is SGHNT and CDR2 is YYREEE (reference sequence). The CDR3 coding sequence is TGTGCCAGCAGCTTGGCCCCGGAATATGAGCAGTTCTTC. Translating it yields CASSLAPEYEQFF.

This clonotype was counted many times. The chain employs TRBV24-1 and TRBJ2-2, with D possibly matching TRBD1 (5 bases). Looked up from germline, CDR1 is KGHDR and CDR2 is SFDVKD. V lost 3 bases and J 7 bases, leaving 14 bases between the germline ends. The CDR3 totals 15 residues. The CDR3 region is CATSDPDMMGGELFF. The CDR3 DNA sequence: TGTGCCACCAGTGATCCGGACATGATGGGCGGGGAGCTGTTTTTT.

This clonotype came up many times. V usage is TRBV5-1 and J usage is TRBJ1-5; D may be TRBD1 (5 bases). With 4 bases removed from V and 5 bases from J, the gap between germline ends came to 10 bases. Germline V gene data show CDR1 as SGHRS and CDR2 as YFSETQ. This CDR3 is 13 amino acids long. CDR3 residues: CASSIDRYQPQHF. CDR3 coding DNA: TGCGCCAGCAGCATAGACAGATATCAGCCCCAGCATTTT.

V gene TRBV4-1 combines with J gene TRBJ2-1, with D possibly TRBD2 on 7 matching bases. Germline V gene data show CDR1 as MGHRA and CDR2 as YSYEKL. The CDR3 runs 18 residues. V was shortened by 4 bases and J by 5 bases, with 24 bases between the two germline ends. The CDR3 DNA reads as TGCGCCAGCAGCCGCCGGGGTGGTGGCGGGGGCATCGACAATGAGCAGTTCTTC. This gives the protein CASSRRGGGGGIDNEQFF.

This clonotype came up many times. This chain joins TRBV7-2 and TRBJ1-5; unclear D gene. CDR1 and CDR2 from the germline V gene are SGHTA and FQGNSA. This CDR3 region has 15 residues. Trimming stripped 2 bases from V and 0 bases from J, with 8 bases between. CDR3: CASSLMGYSNQPQHF. DNA for the CDR3: TGTGCCAGCAGCTTAATGGGTTATAGCAATCAGCCCCAGCATTTT.

At least ten counts were recorded for this clonotype. This chain joins TRBV20-1 and TRBJ2-3, with 12 bases aligning to TRBD2. V dropped 6 bases and J dropped 3; count of bases not matched to a gene: 4. Germline V lookup: CDR1 DFQATT, CDR2 SNEGSKA (reference sequence). The CDR3 consists of 14 residues. The CDR3 DNA sequence: TGCAGTGCCCCTAGCGGGAGGGGGACAGATACGCAGTATTTT. Translation: CSAPSGRGTDTQYF.

This clonotype has a count of ten or more. The V call is TRBV7-8, the J call TRBJ2-2, with D unresolved. Germline CDR1 reads SGHVS; CDR2 reads FQNEAQ. The CDR3 is made up of 15 amino acids. Trimming stripped 1 base from V and 0 bases from J, with 6 bases between. For the CDR3, the DNA is TGTGCCAGCAGCTTAGGGAACGCGAACACCGGGGAGCTGTTTTTT. Its translation: CASSLGNANTGELFF.

Many counts were recorded for this clonotype. This CDR3 reads CASSSGQPSSTLNSPLHF. The CDR3 nucleotides read TGTGCCAGCAGTTCGGGACAGCCAAGTTCTACGCTTAATTCACCCCTCCACTTT. The chain has TRBV27 and TRBJ1-6, with 7 positions matching TRBD1. Germline assignment: CDR1 MNHEY and CDR2 SMNVEV (reference sequence). This CDR3 region has 18 residues. With V trimmed by 4 bases and J by 6 bases, 15 bases remained unmatched.

This clonotype appeared many times. The rearrangement uses TRBV7-6 and TRBJ2-3; 8 nucleotides align to TRBD2. In germline, CDR1 is SGHVS, CDR2 FNYEAQ. The CDR3 contains 17 residues. J gave up 6 bases and V 1 base, and 12 bases lay outside the gene matches. CDR3 protein: CASSLGLFGGGLDTQYF. As DNA, the CDR3 is TGTGCCAGCAGCTTAGGTCTTTTCGGGGGGGGCCTGGATACGCAGTATTTT.

As for this clonotype: This may be a read error: a much more frequent sequence differs by one nucleotide. The chain employs TRBV20-1 and TRBJ1-2, with D possibly TRBD1 on 6 matching bases. Germline-derived CDR1 and CDR2 are DFQATT and SNEGSKA (reference sequence). The length of the CDR3 is 11 residues. As DNA, the CDR3 is TGCAGTGCCCCCTACAGGGACGGCTTCACCTTC. Translated: CSAPYRDGFTF.

A remark on this clonotype: This clone may be a read error of a much larger clone one base away. The chain is built from TRBV20-1 and TRBJ2-7; D may correspond to TRBD1 or TRBD2 (5 bases each). CDR1 DFQATT and CDR2 SNEGSKA come from the germline V gene (reference sequence). The germline V and J ends were trimmed by 7 bases and 3 bases, with 13 bases remaining between them. CDR3 length: 12 amino acids. The CDR3 DNA reads TGCAGTGGGGGACCAGCGGACTACGAGCAGTACTTC. This translates into CSGGPADYEQYF.

There are many counts of this clonotype. The germline gene is not matched at one end of the junction; a read error may be the cause. The rearrangement uses TRBV12-3 or TRBV12-4 and TRBJ1-1; D unresolved. The CDR3 extends over 12 amino acids. CDR3 sequence: CASTSRAKSSQF. In DNA form, the CDR3 reads TGTGCCAGCACCAGCCGGGCCAAAAGTTCCCAATTT.